These 4 T cell receptor beta chains originate from one sample sequenced in a study of T cell repertoires in ileal Crohn's disease. The protocol was immunoSEQ multiplex PCR, while the TCRdb copy is restricted to in-frame clones and leaves out a portion. The table shows approximately 4,900 clones, with roughly 80% occurring only once. Material: ileal tissue. The receptors were sampled from an adult with Crohn's disease.

The chain uses TRBV19 and TRBJ1-1; 9 bases match TRBD1. CDR3 size: 15 residues. Trimming at V came to 5 bases and at J to 5 bases, leaving 9 bases not matched to a gene. Germline V gene lookup returns CDR1 LNHDA and CDR2 SQIVND (reference sequence). CDR3 nucleotides: TGTGCCAGTAGTCCCCGACAGGGGGGTGGTACTGAAGCTTTCTTT. Translation: CASSPRQGGGTEAFF.

The chain recombines TRBV9 with TRBJ1-4; TRBD1 matches 9 bases. Per germline, CDR1 SGDLS and CDR2 YYNGEE. V lost 3 bases, J lost 3 bases, and 9 bases stayed unmatched. This CDR3 contains 17 residues. The CDR3 reads CASSAFTGGAANEKLFF. The CDR3 bases are TGTGCCAGCAGCGCTTTTACAGGGGGCGCGGCTAATGAAAAACTGTTTTTT.

A remark on this clone: A single base is all that separates this from a far larger clone, so a read error is likely. The same CDR3 arises from other DNA sequences in this sample as well. The chain has TRBV6-1 and TRBJ1-6; D is undetermined. Germline CDR1 MNHNS, CDR2 SASEGT. Trimming took off 0 bases at V and 13 bases at J, with 13 bases between the two ends. The CDR3 extends over 14 amino acids. Written as DNA, the CDR3 is TGTGCCAGCAGTGAAGCGGCTTATAAATCCCCCCTCCACTTT. It translates to CASSEAAYKSPLHF.

This clone was counted between two and nine times. The chain joins TRBV7-9 to TRBJ1-1; D remains ambiguous. V shed 0 bases and J shed 7 bases, with 6 bases lying between them. The CDR3 extends over 12 amino acids. CDR1 is SEHNR and CDR2 is FQNEAQ in the germline V gene (reference sequence). CDR3 bases: TGTGCCAGCAGCTTAGCGAGAAATGAAGCTTTCTTT. It translates to CASSLARNEAFF.